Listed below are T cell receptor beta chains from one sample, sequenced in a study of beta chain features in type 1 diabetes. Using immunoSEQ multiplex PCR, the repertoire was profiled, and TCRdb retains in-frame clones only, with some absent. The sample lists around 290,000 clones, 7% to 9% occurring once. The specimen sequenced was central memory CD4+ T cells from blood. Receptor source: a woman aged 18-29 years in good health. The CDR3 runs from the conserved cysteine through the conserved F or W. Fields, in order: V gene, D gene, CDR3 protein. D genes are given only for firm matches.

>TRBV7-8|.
CASSFFGGYEQYF
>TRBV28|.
CASSSGRNYGYTF
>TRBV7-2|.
CASSPGSETQYF
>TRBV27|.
CASSFRWTNQPQHF
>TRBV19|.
CASSMFMNTEAFF
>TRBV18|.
CASSPPGNSYNEQFF
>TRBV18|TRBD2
CASSPSTSGSRKQFF
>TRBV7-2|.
CASSFGGDWTEAFF
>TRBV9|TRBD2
CASSPTSGSSYNEQFF
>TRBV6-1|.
CASRQHREQFF
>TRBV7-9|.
CASSKRGVPNTGELFF
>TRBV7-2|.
CASSLAGVADTQYF
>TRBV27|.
CASSFRGIYGYTF
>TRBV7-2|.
CASSLAGGSYEQYF
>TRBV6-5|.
CASKKQGGYEQYF
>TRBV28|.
CASSLTGGGQETQYF
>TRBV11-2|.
CASSLLLGDTGELFF
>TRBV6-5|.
CASSYQRHTTYEQYF
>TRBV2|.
CASRGDGISGNTIYF
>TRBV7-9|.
CASSRRDGYTF
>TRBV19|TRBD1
CASEGARYHGYTF
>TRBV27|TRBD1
CASSLWGGQPEANYGYTF
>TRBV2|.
CASSSEAALYSLHGYTF
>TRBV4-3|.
CASSQGYGGLFTDTQYF
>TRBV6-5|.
CASSYDSREVAEAFF
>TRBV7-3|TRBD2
CAQDCGGTYNEQFF
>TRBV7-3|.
CASSLTRRETQYF
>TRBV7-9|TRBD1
CASSLTGGGEKLFF
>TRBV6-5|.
CASSSTYGYTF
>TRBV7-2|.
CASRIDSSNQPQHF
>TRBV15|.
CATSRDLTSNEQFF
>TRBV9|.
CASSVEARANTEAFF
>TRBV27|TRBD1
CASGEDRVDTGELFF
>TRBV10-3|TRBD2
CAIRSSGSSYNEQFF
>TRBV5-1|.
CASSLGLRGYTF
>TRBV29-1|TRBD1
CSVEDGTASGNTIYF
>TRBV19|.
CASRQLAGETQYF
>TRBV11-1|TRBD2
CASSSRLAADIQETQYF
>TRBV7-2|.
CASSLSGTPNQPQHF
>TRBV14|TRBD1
CASSRTGFGEKLFF
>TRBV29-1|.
CSVDKGSNTEAFF
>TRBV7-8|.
CASSLAGTHGYTF
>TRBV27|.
CASGMMASPLHF
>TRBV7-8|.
CASSLGVSTGEQYF
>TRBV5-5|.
CASSWGPRATRVRGLYEQYF
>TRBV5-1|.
CASSLDGQLNSPLHF
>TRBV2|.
CASSMGEEGTQYF
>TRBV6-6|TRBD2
CASSYYAGGEQFF
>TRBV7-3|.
CASSLSPSYNEQFF
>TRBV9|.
CASRSRRGDNTGELFF
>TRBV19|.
CASRDGGLRGYTF
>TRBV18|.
CASSPKAGTKETQYF